The rows below give T cell receptor beta chains drawn from one sample of a study of Ad26.COV2.S vaccination and SARS-CoV-2 variants. Repertoires were generated with immunoSEQ multiplex PCR, while TCRdb's copy carries only in-frame clones and drops some. The sample shows around 450,000 clones, roughly 88% of them seen only once. Sequences were derived from peripheral blood, sampled in a trial of Ad26.COV2.S vaccine versus placebo. These receptors came from a person between 18 and 65 years old who received the Ad26.COV2.S COVID-19 vaccine or a placebo. CDR3s include the opening cysteine and the closing phenylalanine or tryptophan. Fields, in order: D gene, clone size, V gene, J gene, CDR3 protein, CDR3 DNA. D genes are given only for firm matches. Rows give clone size only sometimes, using once, few, many, or a class for an expanded clone.

TRBD2	once	TRBV7-9	TRBJ2-7	CASSGGLAGEYFYEQYF	TGTGCCAGCAGCGGGGGACTAGCGGGAGAGTATTTCTACGAGCAGTACTTC
TRBD1	few	TRBV7-2	TRBJ2-5	CASSPDRGETQYF	TGTGCCAGCAGCCCGGACAGGGGAGAGACCCAGTACTTC
.	.	TRBV7-3	TRBJ1-1	CASSLLGGMNTEAFF	TGTGCCAGCAGCTTATTGGGGGGTATGAACACTGAAGCTTTCTTT
.	.	TRBV3-1/TRBV3-2	TRBJ1-1	CASSQGYTEAFF	TGTGCCAGCAGCCAAGGGTATACTGAAGCTTTCTTT
TRBD2	.	TRBV5-1	TRBJ2-1	CASSWALRPAGGPGSSYNEQFF	TGCGCCAGCAGCTGGGCCCTGAGGCCAGCGGGAGGGCCCGGCAGCTCCTACAATGAGCAGTTCTTC
.	few	TRBV9	TRBJ1-1	CASSVVAGNTEAFF	TGTGCCAGCAGCGTGGTGGCAGGGAACACTGAAGCTTTCTTT
.	.	TRBV29-1	TRBJ2-3	CSVEVRDTQYF	TGCAGCGTTGAGGTCCGCGATACGCAGTATTTT
TRBD2	.	TRBV20-1	TRBJ2-5	CSASRASGRQETQYF	TGCAGTGCTAGTCGGGCTAGCGGGCGCCAAGAGACCCAGTACTTC
TRBD1	.	TRBV6-2/TRBV6-3	TRBJ2-5	CASSYRAGGSETQYF	TGTGCCAGCAGTTACCGGGCAGGGGGCAGCGAGACCCAGTACTTC
.	.	TRBV5-1	TRBJ2-4	CASSLDGKNIQYF	TGCGCCAGCAGCTTGGACGGGAAAAACATTCAGTACTTC
.	.	TRBV9	TRBJ2-1	CASSGLVNEQFF	TGTGCCAGCAGCGGACTAGTCAATGAGCAGTTCTTC
.	.	TRBV3-1/TRBV3-2	TRBJ2-7	CASSQNSYEQYF	TGTGCCAGCAGCCAAAACTCCTACGAGCAGTACTTC
.	.	TRBV19	TRBJ2-7	CASSRTSVGGMSEQYF	TGTGCCAGTAGCCGAACGAGCGTGGGCGGGATGAGCGAGCAGTACTTC
.	once	TRBV7-3	TRBJ2-5	CASSGAGVQETQYF	TGTGCCAGCAGTGGGGCTGGAGTCCAAGAGACCCAGTACTTC
TRBD2	once	TRBV7-2	TRBJ2-3	CASSSLLTSGKNTQYF	TGTGCCAGCAGCTCACTCCTGACTAGCGGGAAGAATACGCAGTATTTT
.	.	TRBV29-1	TRBJ2-7	CSVSSLVGPYEQYF	TGCAGCGTTTCTTCCCTCGTGGGTCCCTACGAGCAGTACTTC
.	.	TRBV28	TRBJ2-5	CASSLISAETQYF	TGTGCCAGCAGTTTGATATCGGCAGAGACCCAGTACTTC
TRBD1	.	TRBV6-6	TRBJ1-6	CASSSTGDSPLHF	TGTGCCAGCAGCTCGACAGGGGATTCACCCCTCCACTTT
TRBD1	.	TRBV9	TRBJ1-5	CASSMGTGDQPQHF	TGTGCCAGCAGCATGGGGACAGGGGATCAGCCCCAGCATTTT
TRBD2	.	TRBV24-1	TRBJ2-3	CATSDSGLASRDTQYF	TGTGCCACCAGTGATTCCGGACTAGCGAGTAGGGATACGCAGTATTTT
.	.	TRBV7-6	TRBJ2-7	CASSLSPRYEQYF	TGTGCCAGCAGCTTATCCCCCAGGTACGAGCAGTACTTC
.	.	TRBV7-2	TRBJ1-5	CASSPRPAGGRQPQHF	TGTGCCAGCAGCCCCAGGCCCGCGGGGGGGCGACAGCCCCAGCATTTT
TRBD1	.	TRBV30	TRBJ2-5	CAWSDDRGVQETQYF	TGTGCCTGGAGCGACGACAGGGGTGTACAAGAGACCCAGTACTTC
.	.	TRBV9	TRBJ1-6	CASSVESGSSPLHF	TGTGCCAGCAGCGTAGAATCCGGTTCCTCACCCCTCCACTTT
TRBD1	.	TRBV19	TRBJ1-1	CASDDRADGEAFF	TGTGCCAGTGACGACAGGGCTGATGGTGAAGCTTTCTTT
.	once	TRBV15	TRBJ2-5	CATSRDTTGGGETQYF	TGTGCCACCAGCAGAGATACTACGGGAGGGGGCGAGACCCAGTACTTC
.	.	TRBV3-1/TRBV3-2	TRBJ2-7	CASSQDLGSYYEQYF	TGTGCCAGCAGCCAAGATCTGGGCTCCTACTACGAGCAGTACTTC
TRBD1	.	TRBV7-2	TRBJ2-3	CASSADRVDTQYF	TGTGCCAGCAGCGCTGACAGGGTAGATACGCAGTATTTT
TRBD1	.	TRBV15	TRBJ2-5	CATSRGGTGQETQYF	TGTGCCACCAGCAGAGGTGGGACAGGCCAAGAGACCCAGTACTTC
TRBD2	.	TRBV6-6	TRBJ2-2	CASCGWEGTGELFF	TGTGCCAGCTGTGGGTGGGAGGGAACCGGGGAGCTGTTTTTT
.	.	TRBV20-1	TRBJ1-2	CSASVGRGRGGYTF	TGCAGTGCTAGTGTTGGCAGGGGAAGGGGCGGCTACACCTTC
TRBD1	.	TRBV4-2	TRBJ1-6	CASSQVSGGAPLGSPLHF	TGTGCCAGCAGCCAAGTTTCAGGGGGCGCCCCCCTCGGTTCACCCCTCCACTTT
.	.	TRBV27	TRBJ2-6	CASSPRPGIGANVLTF	TGTGCCAGCAGTCCTAGACCGGGCATTGGGGCCAACGTCCTGACTTTC
.	.	TRBV11-2	TRBJ2-1	CASSFSVAEGRNEQFF	TGTGCCAGCAGCTTTAGTGTAGCCGAGGGGCGCAATGAGCAGTTCTTC
.	.	TRBV12-2	TRBJ2-5	CASRHPLSGRGETQYF	TGTGCAAGTCGCCATCCCCTTAGCGGGAGGGGAGAGACCCAGTACTTC
TRBD1	.	TRBV19	TRBJ2-7	CASSRKTGSSYEQYF	TGTGCCAGTAGTAGAAAGACAGGGAGCTCCTACGAGCAGTACTTC
.	.	TRBV5-5	TRBJ2-3	CASSSPLSTDTQYF	TGTGCCAGCAGCTCCCCGTTAAGCACAGATACGCAGTATTTT
.	.	TRBV6-5	TRBJ2-2	CASSYSLASYPGELFF	TGTGCCAGCAGTTACTCGCTAGCGTCATATCCCGGGGAGCTGTTTTTT
.	.	TRBV15	TRBJ2-7	CATSRERNTGFGEQYF	TGTGCCACCAGCAGAGAGAGGAATACAGGGTTCGGCGAGCAGTACTTC
TRBD2	.	TRBV5-4	TRBJ2-5	CASPGGRGTSQETQYF	TGTGCCAGCCCCGGAGGGCGGGGGACCTCCCAAGAGACCCAGTACTTC
.	once	TRBV4-1	TRBJ2-1	CASSEGYRVVGNEQFF	TGCGCCAGCAGCGAGGGTTATAGGGTCGTGGGGAATGAGCAGTTCTTC
TRBD2	.	TRBV2	TRBJ2-1	CASVGTSYNEQFF	TGTGCCAGCGTTGGGACTAGCTACAATGAGCAGTTCTTC
.	.	TRBV6-5	TRBJ2-2	CASGTAHTGELFF	TGTGCCAGCGGTACGGCTCACACCGGGGAGCTGTTTTTT
.	once	TRBV5-4	TRBJ2-7	CASSLVGAGTYEQYF	TGTGCCAGCAGCTTGGTAGGGGCGGGGACCTACGAGCAGTACTTC
.	.	TRBV7-9	TRBJ2-7	CASTKTGPYEQYF	TGTGCCAGCACCAAGACAGGACCATACGAGCAGTACTTC
.	.	TRBV18	TRBJ2-3	CASSPPGRPTDTQYF	TGTGCCAGCTCACCTCCGGGGCGACCCACAGATACGCAGTATTTT
.	.	TRBV5-5	TRBJ1-1	CASSSWQRTEAFF	TGTGCCAGCAGCTCCTGGCAACGCACTGAAGCTTTCTTT
TRBD2	.	TRBV28	TRBJ2-3	CASSLGTSGGTDTQYF	TGTGCCAGCAGTCTTGGGACTAGCGGGGGCACAGATACGCAGTATTTT
.	few	TRBV14	TRBJ2-3	CASSHTDTQYF	TGTGCCAGCAGCCACACAGATACGCAGTATTTT
TRBD1	.	TRBV6-1	TRBJ2-1	CASSVRWTGSSFFYNEQFF	TGTGCCAGCAGTGTCCGCTGGACAGGGTCCTCCTTTTTCTACAATGAGCAGTTCTTC
.	.	TRBV21-1	TRBJ2-2	CASSLWTGVTGELFF	TGTGCCAGCAGCTTATGGACAGGGGTCACCGGGGAGCTGTTTTTT
TRBD1	.	TRBV3-1/TRBV3-2	TRBJ1-2	CASSQEEGARGYTF	TGTGCCAGCAGCCAAGAGGAGGGGGCGCGAGGCTACACCTTC
TRBD1	.	TRBV28	TRBJ2-3	CASSQVGGVTDTQYF	TGTGCCAGCAGCCAAGTAGGGGGCGTCACAGATACGCAGTATTTT
TRBD2	.	TRBV7-2	TRBJ2-7	CASSPGGSPYEQYF	TGTGCCAGCAGCCCCGGGGGGTCACCCTACGAGCAGTACTTC
TRBD2	.	TRBV9	TRBJ2-1	CASSVSGGLASNEQFF	TGTGCCAGCAGCGTGAGTGGGGGACTAGCGTCCAATGAGCAGTTCTTC